This TCR beta chain was observed in a study of blood T cell repertoires in COVID-19. In the original analysis: Nucleated cell counts were estimated from reference gene primer amplification. Clones were read by immunoSEQ multiplex PCR, and TCRdb kept only the in-frame ones, dropping some. V and J calls and clone size are given by that table; D and trimming were obtained from the DNA. The sample shows about 130,000 clones, about 92% of them seen only once. CDR1 LGHNT and CDR2 FRNRAP come from the germline V gene. This CDR3 is 14 amino acids long. V dropped 7 bases and J dropped 8; count of bases not matched to a gene: 10.

The chain is built from TRBV12-5 and TRBJ1-4; 7 nucleotides line up with TRBD1. This sequence was found in a man aged 60-69 years with COVID-19, enrolled during active disease. Sequenced input: peripheral blood. CDR3 coding DNA: TGTGCTAGTGCCTGGGGACAGATGGAGGAAAAACTGTTTTTT. Translated, it gives CASAWGQMEEKLFF.